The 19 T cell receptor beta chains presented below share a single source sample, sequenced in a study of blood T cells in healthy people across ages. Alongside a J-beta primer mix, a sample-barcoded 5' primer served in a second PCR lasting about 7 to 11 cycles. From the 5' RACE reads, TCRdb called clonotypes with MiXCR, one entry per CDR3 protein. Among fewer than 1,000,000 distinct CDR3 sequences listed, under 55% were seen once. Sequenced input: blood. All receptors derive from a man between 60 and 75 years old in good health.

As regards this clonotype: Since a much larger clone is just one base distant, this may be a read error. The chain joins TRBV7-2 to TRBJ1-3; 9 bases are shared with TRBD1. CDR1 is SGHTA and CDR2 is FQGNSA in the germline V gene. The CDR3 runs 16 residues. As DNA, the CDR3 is TGTGCCAGCAGCCCAGCCGGGACAGGGCCTGGAGACACCATATATTTT. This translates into CASSPAGTGPGDTIYF.

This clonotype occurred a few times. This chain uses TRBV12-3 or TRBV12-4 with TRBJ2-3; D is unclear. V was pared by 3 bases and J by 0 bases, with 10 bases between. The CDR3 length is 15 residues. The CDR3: CASSFRGSSTDTQYF. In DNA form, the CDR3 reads TGTGCCAGCAGTTTTCGAGGATCTAGCACAGATACGCAGTATTTT.

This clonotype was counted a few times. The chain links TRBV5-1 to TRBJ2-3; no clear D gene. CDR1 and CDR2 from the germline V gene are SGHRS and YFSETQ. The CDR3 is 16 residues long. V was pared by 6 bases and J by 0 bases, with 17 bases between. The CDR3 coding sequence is TGCGCCAGCACTACAGCTTATGCCGCTAGCACAGATACGCAGTATTTT. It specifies CASTTAYAASTDTQYF.

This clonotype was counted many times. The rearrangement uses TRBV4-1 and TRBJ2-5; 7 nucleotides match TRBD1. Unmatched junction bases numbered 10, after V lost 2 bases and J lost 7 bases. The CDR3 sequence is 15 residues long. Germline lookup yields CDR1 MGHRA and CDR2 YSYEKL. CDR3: CASSQPLTGSGTQYF. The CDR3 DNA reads TGCGCCAGCAGCCAACCTCTGACAGGGAGTGGGACCCAGTACTTC.

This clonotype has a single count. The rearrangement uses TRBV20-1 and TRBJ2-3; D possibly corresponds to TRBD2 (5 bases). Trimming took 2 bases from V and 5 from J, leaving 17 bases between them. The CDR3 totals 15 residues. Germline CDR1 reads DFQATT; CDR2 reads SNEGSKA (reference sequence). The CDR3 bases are TGCAGTGCTAGAAATCGAGTGGGCCGGGGAGATACGCAGTATTTT. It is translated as CSARNRVGRGDTQYF.

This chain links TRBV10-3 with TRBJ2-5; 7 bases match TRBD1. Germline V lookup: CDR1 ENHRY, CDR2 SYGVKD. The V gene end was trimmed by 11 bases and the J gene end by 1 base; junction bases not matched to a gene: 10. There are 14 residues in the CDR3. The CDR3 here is CAARGSRPQETQYF. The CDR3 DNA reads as TGTGCCGCCAGGGGGTCGAGGCCCCAAGAGACCCAGTACTTC.

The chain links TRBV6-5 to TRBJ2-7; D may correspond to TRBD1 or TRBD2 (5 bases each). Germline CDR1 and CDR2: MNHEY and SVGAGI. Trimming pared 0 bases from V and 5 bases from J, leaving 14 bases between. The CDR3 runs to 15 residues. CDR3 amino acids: CASSYSWGIGNEQYF. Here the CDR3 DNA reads TGTGCCAGCAGTTACTCTTGGGGGATAGGTAACGAGCAGTACTTC.

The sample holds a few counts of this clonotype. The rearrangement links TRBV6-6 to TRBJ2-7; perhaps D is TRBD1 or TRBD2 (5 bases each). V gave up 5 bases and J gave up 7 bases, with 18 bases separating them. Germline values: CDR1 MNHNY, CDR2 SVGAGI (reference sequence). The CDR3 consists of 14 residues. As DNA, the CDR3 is TGTGCCAGCAGTCACCTCGAGGGGCGCAATGAGCAGTACTTC. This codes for CASSHLEGRNEQYF.

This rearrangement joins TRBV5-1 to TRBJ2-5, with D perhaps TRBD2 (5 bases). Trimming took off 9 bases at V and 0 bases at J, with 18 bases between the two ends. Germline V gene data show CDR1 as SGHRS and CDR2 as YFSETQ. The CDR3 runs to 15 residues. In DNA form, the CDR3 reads TGCGCCACCACAAGATACCTAGCAGACCAAGAGACCCAGTACTTC. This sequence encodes CATTRYLADQETQYF.

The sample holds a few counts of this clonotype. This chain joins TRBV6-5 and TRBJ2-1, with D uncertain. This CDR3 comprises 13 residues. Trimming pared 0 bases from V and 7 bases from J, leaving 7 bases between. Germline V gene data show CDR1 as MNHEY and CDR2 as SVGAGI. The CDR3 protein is CASSYSSVNEQFF. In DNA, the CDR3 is TGTGCCAGCAGTTACTCGTCGGTTAATGAGCAGTTCTTC.

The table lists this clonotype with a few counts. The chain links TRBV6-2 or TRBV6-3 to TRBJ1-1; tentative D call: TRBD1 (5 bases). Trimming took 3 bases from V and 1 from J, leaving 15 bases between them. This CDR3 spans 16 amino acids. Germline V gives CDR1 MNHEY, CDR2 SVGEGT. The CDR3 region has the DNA TGTGCCAGCAGTTATCGCCCCACAGACAGGAACACTGAAGCTTTCTTT. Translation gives CASSYRPTDRNTEAFF.

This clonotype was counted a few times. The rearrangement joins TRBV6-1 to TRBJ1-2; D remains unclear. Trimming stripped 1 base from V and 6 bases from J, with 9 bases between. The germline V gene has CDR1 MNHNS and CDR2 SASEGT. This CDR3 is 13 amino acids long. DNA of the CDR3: TGTGCCAGCAGTGAAGTCAGACACCATGGCTACACCTTC. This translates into CASSEVRHHGYTF.

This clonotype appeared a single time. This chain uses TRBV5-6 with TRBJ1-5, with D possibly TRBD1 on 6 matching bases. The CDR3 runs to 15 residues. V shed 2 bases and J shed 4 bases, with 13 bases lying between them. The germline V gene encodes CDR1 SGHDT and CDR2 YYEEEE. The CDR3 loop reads CASSFHSRGNQPQHF. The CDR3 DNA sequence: TGTGCCAGCAGCTTTCATTCAAGGGGGAATCAGCCCCAGCATTTT. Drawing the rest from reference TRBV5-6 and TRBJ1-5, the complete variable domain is DAGVTQSPTHLIKTRGQQVTLRCSPKSGHDTVSWYQQALGQGPQFIFQYYEEEERQRGNFPDRFSGHQFPNYSSELNVNALLLGDSALYLCASSFHSRGNQPQHFGDGTRLSIL.

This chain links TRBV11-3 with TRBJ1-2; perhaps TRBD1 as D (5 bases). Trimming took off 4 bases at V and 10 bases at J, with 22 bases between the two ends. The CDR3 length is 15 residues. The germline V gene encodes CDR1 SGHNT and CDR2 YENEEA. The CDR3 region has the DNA TGTGCCAGCAGCTCTATTCTTTCCGGGGCCGGCGACTACACCTTC. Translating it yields CASSSILSGAGDYTF.

In DNA form, the CDR3 reads TGCAGTGCTAGATCCGGGAGAGCCAAAAACATTCAGTACTTC. Protein: CSARSGRAKNIQYF. The chain links TRBV20-1 to TRBJ2-4; D possibly corresponds to TRBD2 (6 bases). CDR1 and CDR2 from the germline V gene are DFQATT and SNEGSKA (reference sequence). Trimming pared 2 bases from V and 0 bases from J, leaving 8 bases between. This CDR3 spans 14 amino acids.

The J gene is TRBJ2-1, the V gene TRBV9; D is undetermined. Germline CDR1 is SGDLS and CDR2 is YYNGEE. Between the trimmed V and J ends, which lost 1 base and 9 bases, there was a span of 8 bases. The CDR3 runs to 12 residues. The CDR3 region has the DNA TGTGCCAGCAGCGTAAACTGGGGTGAGCAGTTCTTC. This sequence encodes CASSVNWGEQFF.

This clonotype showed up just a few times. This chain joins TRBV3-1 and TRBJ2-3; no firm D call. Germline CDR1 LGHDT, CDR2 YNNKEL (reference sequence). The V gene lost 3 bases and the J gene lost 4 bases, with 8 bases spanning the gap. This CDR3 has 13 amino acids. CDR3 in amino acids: CASSHQNPDTQYF. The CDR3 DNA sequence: TGTGCCAGCAGCCATCAGAATCCAGATACGCAGTATTTT.

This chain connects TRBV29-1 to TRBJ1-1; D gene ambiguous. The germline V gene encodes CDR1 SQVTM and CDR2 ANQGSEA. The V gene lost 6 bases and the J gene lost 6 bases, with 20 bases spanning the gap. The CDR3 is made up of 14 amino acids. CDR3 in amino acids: CSVKTEFGLAEAFF. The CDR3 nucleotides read TGCAGCGTAAAAACGGAATTTGGCTTAGCTGAAGCTTTCTTT.

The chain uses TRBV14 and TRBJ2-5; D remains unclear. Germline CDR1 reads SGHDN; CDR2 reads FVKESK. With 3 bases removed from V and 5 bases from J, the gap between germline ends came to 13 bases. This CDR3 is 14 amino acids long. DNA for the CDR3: TGTGCCAGCAGCCACGCCTTTGTAGGGGAGACCCAGTACTTC. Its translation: CASSHAFVGETQYF.